This T cell receptor beta chain was observed in a study of T cell responses to AZD1222 COVID-19 vaccine. The repertoire was sequenced with immunoSEQ multiplex PCR; TCRdb's copy has only in-frame clones and lacks some. Among 130,000 or so clones listed, about 90% were seen once. With respect to this clone: Its antigen is not identified.

The V segment lost 10 bases and the J segment 5 bases; nucleotides outside the gene matches: 15. CDR3 length: 16 residues. From germline, CDR1 is MDHEN and CDR2 SYDVKM. Overall study findings and caveats: The breadth and depth of Spike-specific TCRs increased once two AZD1222 doses had been given.

The chain combines TRBV28 with TRBJ2-5; 11 bases fit TRBD1. The sequencing used peripheral blood, collected on day 0 of AZD1222 vaccination. This receptor was taken from an adult in good health. CDR3 residues: CATCSIGQGAGETQYF. CDR3 bases: TGTGCCACCTGCTCTATAGGACAGGGGGCAGGGGAGACCCAGTACTTC.